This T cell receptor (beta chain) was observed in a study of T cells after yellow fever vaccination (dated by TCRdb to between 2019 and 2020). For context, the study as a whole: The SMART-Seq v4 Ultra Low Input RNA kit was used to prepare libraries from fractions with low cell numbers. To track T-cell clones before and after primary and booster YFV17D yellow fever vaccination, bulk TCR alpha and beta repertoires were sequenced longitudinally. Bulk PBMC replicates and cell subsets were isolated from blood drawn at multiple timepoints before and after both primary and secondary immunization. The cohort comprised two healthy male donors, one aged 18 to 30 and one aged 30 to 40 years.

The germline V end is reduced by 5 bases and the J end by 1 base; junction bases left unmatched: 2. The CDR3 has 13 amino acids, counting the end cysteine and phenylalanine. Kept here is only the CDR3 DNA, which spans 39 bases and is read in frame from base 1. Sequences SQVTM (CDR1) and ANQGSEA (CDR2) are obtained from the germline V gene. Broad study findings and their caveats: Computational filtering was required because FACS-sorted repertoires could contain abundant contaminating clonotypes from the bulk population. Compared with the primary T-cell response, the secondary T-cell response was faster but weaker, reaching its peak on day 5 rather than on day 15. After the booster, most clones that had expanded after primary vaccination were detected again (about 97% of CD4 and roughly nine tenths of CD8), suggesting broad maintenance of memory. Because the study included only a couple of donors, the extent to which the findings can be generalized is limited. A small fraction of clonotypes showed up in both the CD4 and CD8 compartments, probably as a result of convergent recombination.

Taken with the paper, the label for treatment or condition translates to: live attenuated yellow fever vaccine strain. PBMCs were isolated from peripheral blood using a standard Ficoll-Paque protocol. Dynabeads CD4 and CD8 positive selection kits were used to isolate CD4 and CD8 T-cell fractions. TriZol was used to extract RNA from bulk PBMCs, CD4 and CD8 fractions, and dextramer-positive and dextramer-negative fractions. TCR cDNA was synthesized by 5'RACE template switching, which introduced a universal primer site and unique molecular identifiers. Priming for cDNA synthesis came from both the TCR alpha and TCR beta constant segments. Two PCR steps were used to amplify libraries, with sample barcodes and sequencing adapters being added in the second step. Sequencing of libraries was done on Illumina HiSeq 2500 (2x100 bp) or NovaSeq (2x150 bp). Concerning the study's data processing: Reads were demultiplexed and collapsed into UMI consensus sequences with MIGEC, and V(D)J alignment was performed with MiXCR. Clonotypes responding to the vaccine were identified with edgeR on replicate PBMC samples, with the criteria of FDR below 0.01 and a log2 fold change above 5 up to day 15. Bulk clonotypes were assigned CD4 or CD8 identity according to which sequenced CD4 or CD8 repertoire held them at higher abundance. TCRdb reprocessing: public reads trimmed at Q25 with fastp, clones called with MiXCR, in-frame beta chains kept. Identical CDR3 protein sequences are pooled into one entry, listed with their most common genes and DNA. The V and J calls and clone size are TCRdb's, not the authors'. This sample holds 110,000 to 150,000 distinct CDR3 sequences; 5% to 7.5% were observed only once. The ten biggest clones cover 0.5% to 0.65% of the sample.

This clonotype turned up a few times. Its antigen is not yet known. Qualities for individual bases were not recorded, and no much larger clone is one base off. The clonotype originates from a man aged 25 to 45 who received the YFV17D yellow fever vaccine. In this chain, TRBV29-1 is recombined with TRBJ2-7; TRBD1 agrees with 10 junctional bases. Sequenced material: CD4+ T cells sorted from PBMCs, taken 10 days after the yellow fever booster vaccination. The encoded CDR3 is CSVWTGGSYEQYF. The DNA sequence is TGCAGCGTTTGGACAGGGGGGTCCTACGAGCAGTACTTC.